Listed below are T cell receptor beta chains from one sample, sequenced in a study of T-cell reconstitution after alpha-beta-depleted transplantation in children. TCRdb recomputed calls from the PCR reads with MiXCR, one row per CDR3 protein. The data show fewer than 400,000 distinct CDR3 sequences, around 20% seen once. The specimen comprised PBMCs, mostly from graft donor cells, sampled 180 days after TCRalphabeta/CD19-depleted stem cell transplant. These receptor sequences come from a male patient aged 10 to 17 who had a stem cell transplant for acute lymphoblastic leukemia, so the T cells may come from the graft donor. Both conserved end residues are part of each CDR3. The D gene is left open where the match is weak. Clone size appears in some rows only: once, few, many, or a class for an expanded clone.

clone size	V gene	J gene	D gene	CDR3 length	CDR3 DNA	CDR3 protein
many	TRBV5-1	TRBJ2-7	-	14	TGCGCCAGCAGCTTGTGGCGGGTCCCCTACGAGCAGTACTTC	CASSLWRVPYEQYF
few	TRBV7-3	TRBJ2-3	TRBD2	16	TGTGCCAGCAGCCAAGACATAGCGGGAGCGGCAGATACGCAGTATTTT	CASSQDIAGAADTQYF
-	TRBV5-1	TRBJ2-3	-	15	TGCGCCAGCAGCTTGTATGATCCTAGCACAGATACGCAGTATTTT	CASSLYDPSTDTQYF
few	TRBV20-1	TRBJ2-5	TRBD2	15	TGCAGTGCTAGAGATCTAGGGAGGGATAAAGAGACCCAGTACTTC	CSARDLGRDKETQYF
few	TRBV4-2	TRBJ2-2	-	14	TGTGCCAGCAGCCAAGAATCGGGGCACCGGGAGCTGTTTTTT	CASSQESGHRELFF
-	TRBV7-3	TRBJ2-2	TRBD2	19	TGTGCCAGCAGCTTATTACGGACTAGCGGGAGGTTGGACACCGGGGAGCTGTTTTTT	CASSLLRTSGRLDTGELFF
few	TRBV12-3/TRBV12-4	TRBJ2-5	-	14	TGTGCCAGCAGCTTCTTATTGGGTCGCGGGACCCAGTACTTC	CASSFLLGRGTQYF
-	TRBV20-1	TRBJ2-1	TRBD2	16	TGCAGTGCTAGATGGCCCCTAGCGGGAGGCTACAATGAGCAGTTCTTC	CSARWPLAGGYNEQFF
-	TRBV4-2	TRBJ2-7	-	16	TGTGCCAGCAGCCAAGAGTCCGGCCTAGCTAACTACGAGCAGTACTTC	CASSQESGLANYEQYF
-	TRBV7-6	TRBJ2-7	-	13	TGTGCCAGCAGCTCCAGCCGCTCCTACGAGCAGTACTTC	CASSSSRSYEQYF
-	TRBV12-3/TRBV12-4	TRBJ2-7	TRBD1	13	TGTGCCAGCAGTCCCTGGGACAGAGTCGAGCAGTACTTC	CASSPWDRVEQYF
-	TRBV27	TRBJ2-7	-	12	TGTGCCAGCAGTTTAATGGGCTACGAGCAGTACTTC	CASSLMGYEQYF
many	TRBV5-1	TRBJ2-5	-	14	TGCGCCAGCAGCTTGGAAGGGGCCGGAGAGACCCAGTACTTC	CASSLEGAGETQYF
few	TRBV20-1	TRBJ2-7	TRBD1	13	TGCAGTGGAGCAGAGGGGGCCTCGAATGAGCAGTACTTC	CSGAEGASNEQYF
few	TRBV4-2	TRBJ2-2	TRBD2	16	TGTGCCAGCAGCCGTCTAGCGGTGGAGGACACCGGGGAGCTGTTTTTT	CASSRLAVEDTGELFF
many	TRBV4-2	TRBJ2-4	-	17	TGTGCCAGCAGCCAAGTCGGAGGGATAGAGGGCAAAAACATTCAGTACTTC	CASSQVGGIEGKNIQYF
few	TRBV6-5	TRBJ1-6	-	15	TGTGCCAGCAGTTACGATAGGGGCGCTAATTCACCCCTCCACTTT	CASSYDRGANSPLHF
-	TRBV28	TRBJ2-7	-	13	TGTGCCAGCGGGTACGTTCTCGGAGTCGAGCAGTACTTC	CASGYVLGVEQYF
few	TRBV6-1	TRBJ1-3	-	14	TGTGCCAGCAGACAAACAGGGTACAGAAACACCATATATTTT	CASRQTGYRNTIYF
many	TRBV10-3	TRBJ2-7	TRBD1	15	TGTGCCACTTCTCAGGCCCCGGGACAGGGGTACGAGCAGTACTTC	CATSQAPGQGYEQYF
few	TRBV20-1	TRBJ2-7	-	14	TGCAGTGCTAGAGATTATCACTACCGCTACGAGCAGTACTTC	CSARDYHYRYEQYF
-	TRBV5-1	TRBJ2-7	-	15	TGCGCCAGCAACCTCATCCGATTTGGGACACACGAGCAGTACTTC	CASNLIRFGTHEQYF
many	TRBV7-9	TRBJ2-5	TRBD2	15	TGTGCCAGCAGCTTAGCCCTAGCGGGAGGGGAGACCCAGTACTTC	CASSLALAGGETQYF
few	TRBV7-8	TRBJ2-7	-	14	TGTGCCAGCAGCCGCCGGGACCGCTCCTACGAGCAGTACTTC	CASSRRDRSYEQYF
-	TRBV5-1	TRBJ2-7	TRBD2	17	TGCGCCAGCAGCTTGGGCCAGCGGGAGTCGACCACCTACGAGCAGTACTTC	CASSLGQRESTTYEQYF
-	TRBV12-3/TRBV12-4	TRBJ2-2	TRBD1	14	TGTGCCAGCAGTTTGGGGACAGCCACCGGGGAGCTGTTTTTT	CASSLGTATGELFF
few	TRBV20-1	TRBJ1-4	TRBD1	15	TGCAGTGCTAAAAAACCGGGACAGGGTAATGAAAAACTGTTTTTT	CSAKKPGQGNEKLFF
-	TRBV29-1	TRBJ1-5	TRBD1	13	TGCATCGTGCGGACAGGAAGCAATCAGCCCCAGCATTTT	CIVRTGSNQPQHF
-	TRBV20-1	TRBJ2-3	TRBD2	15	TGCAGTGCGCAACCTAGCGGTACTAGCACAGATACGCAGTATTTT	CSAQPSGTSTDTQYF
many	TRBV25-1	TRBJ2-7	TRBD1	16	TGTGCCAGCAGTGAAAGGTATGTGACAGGGGCCCACGAGCAGTACTTC	CASSERYVTGAHEQYF
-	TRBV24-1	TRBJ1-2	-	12	TGTGCCACCAATGGACATGGGTATGGCTACACCTTC	CATNGHGYGYTF
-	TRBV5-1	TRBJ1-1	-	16	TGCGCCAGCAGCCGGGGGGGGGCGGCCATGAACACTGAAGCTTTCTTT	CASSRGGAAMNTEAFF
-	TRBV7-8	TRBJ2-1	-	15	TGTGCCAGCATCCTCGGGGACATCTCCTACAATGAGCAGTTCTTC	CASILGDISYNEQFF
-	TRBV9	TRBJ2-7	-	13	TGTGCCAGCAGCAGCGCGGACACGCACGAGCAGTACTTC	CASSSADTHEQYF
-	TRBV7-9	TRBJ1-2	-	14	TGTGCCAGCAGCTTCAAGGGGCTGGACTATGGCTACACCTTC	CASSFKGLDYGYTF
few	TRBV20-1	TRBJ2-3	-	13	TGCAGTGCCCCGGTACCGTGGGGAGATACGCAGTATTTT	CSAPVPWGDTQYF
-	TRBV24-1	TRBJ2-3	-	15	TGTGCCACCAGTGATTCAGCGGAACTCACAGATACGCAGTATTTT	CATSDSAELTDTQYF
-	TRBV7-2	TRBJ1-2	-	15	TGTGCCAGCAGCTTACCCCAGACGGCTAACTATGGCTACACCTTC	CASSLPQTANYGYTF
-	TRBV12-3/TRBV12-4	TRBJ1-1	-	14	TGTGCCAGCAGTTTTCGGGGATGGGGCACTGAAGCTTTCTTT	CASSFRGWGTEAFF
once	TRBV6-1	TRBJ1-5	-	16	TGTGCCAGCAGTGCCCCCGGGATTCCTATCAATCAGCCCCAGCATTTT	CASSAPGIPINQPQHF
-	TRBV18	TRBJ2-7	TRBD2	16	TGTGCCAGCTCGGTGGTAGCGGGATCGGCTGGCGACGAGCAGTACTTC	CASSVVAGSAGDEQYF
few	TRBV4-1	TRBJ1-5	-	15	TGCGCCAGCAGCCAAGGGGTTCTAAACAATCAGCCCCAGCATTTT	CASSQGVLNNQPQHF
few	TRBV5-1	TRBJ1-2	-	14	TGCGCCAGCAGCTTGGTAGGCGGGTCCCATGGCTACACCTTC	CASSLVGGSHGYTF
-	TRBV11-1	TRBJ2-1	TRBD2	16	TGTGCCAGCTCTTTTTCGGCTAGCGGGAGGGACAATGAGCAGTTCTTC	CASSFSASGRDNEQFF
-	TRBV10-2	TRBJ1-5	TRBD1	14	TGCGCCAGCAGGGACAGGGCTGTATACCAGCCCCAGCATTTT	CASRDRAVYQPQHF
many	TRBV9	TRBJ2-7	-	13	TGTGCCAGCTCCGTCGGTCTCTCCTACGAGCAGTACTTC	CASSVGLSYEQYF
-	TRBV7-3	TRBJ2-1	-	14	TGTGCCAGCAGCGTACAGGGAACCTACAATGAGCAGTTCTTC	CASSVQGTYNEQFF
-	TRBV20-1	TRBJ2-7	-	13	TGCAGTGCCAGGGGACATCCCTCCTACGAGCAGTACTTC	CSARGHPSYEQYF
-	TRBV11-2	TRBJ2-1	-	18	TGTGCCAGCAGCTTAGGGACACCTAGTGCGGAATCCTACAATGAGCAGTTCTTC	CASSLGTPSAESYNEQFF
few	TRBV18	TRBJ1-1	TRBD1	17	TGTGCCAGCTCACCAATTCGAGGGGGCAAAAGGCTGACTGAAGCTTTCTTT	CASSPIRGGKRLTEAFF
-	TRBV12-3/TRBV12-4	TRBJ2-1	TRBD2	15	TGTGCCAGCAGTCCAAACCTTGGACTAGCGGGAAGTCGGTTCTTC	CASSPNLGLAGSRFF